The 21 T cell receptor beta chains given below trace back to one sample, sequenced in a study of T cell changes during pregnancy in multiple sclerosis. The protocol was immunoSEQ multiplex PCR, while the TCRdb copy is restricted to in-frame clones and leaves out a portion. The sample lists fewer than 150,000 clones, approximately 96% occurring once. This material consisted of peripheral blood, taken after pregnancy. The receptor set was obtained from a female donor with multiple sclerosis, enrolled in a pregnancy study.

CDR3 coding DNA: TGTGCCAGCAGCTCCGACGGGAGTGGGGCGTACGAGCAGTACTTC. This gives the protein CASSSDGSGAYEQYF. The rearrangement joins TRBV13 to TRBJ2-7, with D possibly being TRBD2 (6 bases). This CDR3 contains 15 residues. Germline-derived CDR1 and CDR2 are PRHDT and FYEKMQ (reference sequence). The V end was cut by 4 bases, the J end by 4 bases, with 17 bases between.

The chain employs TRBV7-2 and TRBJ2-7, with TRBD2 matching over 11 bases. The CDR3 runs 16 residues. V shed 5 bases, J shed 6 bases, and the junction held 12 bases outside the gene matches. CDR1 is SGHTA and CDR2 is FQGNSA in the germline V gene. The CDR3, as DNA: TGTGCCAGCAGCCCTTGGACTAGCGGGCCCCAGATCGAGCAGTACTTC. Translation gives CASSPWTSGPQIEQYF.

The V and J genes are TRBV27 and TRBJ2-7; maybe TRBD2 (6 bases). Germline values: CDR1 MNHEY, CDR2 SMNVEV (reference sequence). The length of the CDR3 is 14 residues. Trimming stripped 5 bases from V and 3 bases from J, with 14 bases between. The CDR3: CASSPSGTVYEQYF. CDR3 nucleotides: TGTGCCAGCAGTCCGTCCGGGACTGTCTACGAGCAGTACTTC.

This sequence joins TRBV9 and TRBJ1-2; 7 positions agree with TRBD1. The CDR3 is made up of 14 amino acids. The junction had 3 bases not matched to a gene; V was cut back by 0 bases and J by 4 bases. The germline gives CDR1 SGDLS, CDR2 YYNGEE. CDR3 nucleotides: TGTGCCAGCAGCGTAGACCAGGGGGGCTATGGCTACACCTTC. This sequence encodes CASSVDQGGYGYTF.

The chain couples TRBV5-1 to TRBJ2-7; tentative D call: TRBD1 (5 bases). Trimming stripped 1 base from V and 3 bases from J, with 14 bases between. There are 15 residues in the CDR3. In germline, CDR1 is SGHRS, CDR2 YFSETQ. The CDR3, as DNA: TGCGCCAGCAGCTTGAGGGCAGGGTTGTTCTACGAGCAGTACTTC. This translates into CASSLRAGLFYEQYF.

The chain joins TRBV28 to TRBJ2-1; 9 nucleotides align to TRBD2. CDR3 length: 15 residues. Trimming cost V 2 bases and J 4 bases; bases outside gene matches: 3. Germline-derived CDR1 and CDR2 are MDHEN and SYDVKM. The CDR3 region is CASSLNAGGYNEQFF. In nucleotides, the CDR3 is TGTGCCAGCAGTTTAAATGCGGGAGGGTACAATGAGCAGTTCTTC.

The CDR3 loop reads CASSFGLAGRAGELFF. CDR3 DNA sequence: TGTGCCAGCAGCTTCGGTCTAGCGGGAAGGGCCGGGGAGCTGTTTTTT. This chain connects TRBV13 to TRBJ2-2, with 9 nucleotides matching TRBD2. CDR3 length: 16 residues. Trimming took 3 bases from V and 6 from J; bases not matched to a gene: 8. Germline V gene data show CDR1 as PRHDT and CDR2 as FYEKMQ (reference sequence).

V usage is TRBV7-9 and J usage is TRBJ2-5; 10 nucleotides align to TRBD2. This CDR3 has 15 amino acids. Trimming cost V 3 bases and J 3 bases; bases outside gene matches: 4. The germline V gene encodes CDR1 SEHNR and CDR2 FQNEAQ (reference sequence). In nucleotides, the CDR3 is TGTGCCAGCAGCTTGCCAGGACTAGCGGAAGAGACCCAGTACTTC. Translation: CASSLPGLAEETQYF.

The rearrangement uses TRBV5-1 and TRBJ2-5; 7 bases are shared with TRBD2. Gene TRBJ2-7 matches the end of the DNA better, so the J call may be wrong. The length of the CDR3 is 16 residues. Germline assignment: CDR1 SGHRS and CDR2 YFSETQ. The CDR3 nucleotides read TGCGCCAGCAGCTCTATGGGGAGGGGCCCCACCTACGAGCAGTACTTC. Translating gives CASSSMGRGPTYEQYF.

The rearrangement uses TRBV4-3 and TRBJ2-1, with D perhaps matching TRBD2 (6 bases). From germline, CDR1 is LGHNA and CDR2 YSLEER. The CDR3 is 15 amino acids. Trimming removed 1 base at V and 11 bases at J, with 18 bases between. This CDR3 is CASSQADLEGSKQFF. DNA for the CDR3: TGCGCCAGCAGCCAAGCAGACTTGGAGGGGAGCAAGCAGTTCTTC.

The V and J genes are TRBV2 and TRBJ2-3; D call uncertain. Deletions cut 6 bases from V and 1 base from J, with 11 bases between. The germline gives CDR1 SNHLY, CDR2 FYNNEI. This CDR3 is built from 14 residues. CDR3 nucleotides: TGTGCCAGCAGGCCCAGCGTTGGCACAGATACGCAGTATTTT. Its translation: CASRPSVGTDTQYF.

This chain links TRBV2 with TRBJ2-5; D might be TRBD1 (6 bases). Trimming pared 5 bases from V and 0 bases from J, leaving 10 bases between. Germline assignment: CDR1 SNHLY and CDR2 FYNNEI. The CDR3 spans 14 residues. For the CDR3, the DNA is TGTGCCAGCAGTTCCGGGACACACCAAGAGACCCAGTACTTC. As protein: CASSSGTHQETQYF.

The rearrangement joins TRBV28 to TRBJ2-1, with D possibly being TRBD2 (5 bases). V lost 5 bases and J lost 14, with 19 bases in between. CDR3 length: 13 residues. Germline V CDR1 and CDR2: MDHEN, SYDVKM. The CDR3 DNA sequence: TGTGCCAGCAGTCTTGGCGGACGGGAAGTGGAGTTCTTC. As protein: CASSLGGREVEFF. Based on the CDR3 plus reference TRBV28 and TRBJ2-1, the full variable domain is DVKVTQSSRYLVKRTGEKVFLECVQDMDHENMFWYRQDPGLGLRLIYFSYDVKMKEKGDIPEGYSVSREKKERFSLILESASTNQTSMYLCASSLGGREVEFFGPGTRLTVL.

The chain employs TRBV4-3 and TRBJ1-4; D not resolved. CDR3 length: 14 amino acids. Germline assignment: CDR1 LGHNA and CDR2 YSLEER. Between the trimmed V and J ends, which lost 6 bases and 0 bases, there was a span of 8 bases. The CDR3 is CASSTSATNEKLFF. CDR3 coding DNA: TGCGCCAGCAGTACGAGTGCAACTAATGAAAAACTGTTTTTT.

This clone was seen only a few times. This CDR3 reads CATMRDGSGRARYNEQFF. CDR3 nucleotides: TGTGCCACCATGAGAGACGGGAGCGGGAGGGCTCGGTACAATGAGCAGTTCTTC. The gene calls are TRBV15 and TRBJ2-1, with 10 bases identical to TRBD2. The V gene's germline CDR1 is LNHNV and CDR2 YYDKDF (reference sequence). Losses at the gene ends were 7 bases for V and 4 bases for J; bases not matched to a gene: 16. The CDR3 covers 18 residues. Filled out from reference TRBV15 and TRBJ2-1, the complete variable domain reads DAMVIQNPRYQVTQFGKPVTLSCSQTLNHNVMYWYQQKSSQAPKLLFHYYDKDFNNEADTPDNFQSRRPNTSFCFLDIRSPGLGDTAMYLCATMRDGSGRARYNEQFFGPGTRLTVL.

The rearrangement links TRBV4-1 to TRBJ2-1; D call uncertain. Looked up from germline, CDR1 is MGHRA and CDR2 is YSYEKL. The V end was cut by 1 base, the J end by 7 bases, with 5 bases between. This CDR3 spans 12 amino acids. CDR3 protein: CASSQASNEQFF. The CDR3, as DNA: TGCGCCAGCAGCCAAGCTAGTAATGAGCAGTTCTTC.

The chain recombines TRBV28 with TRBJ2-2; a weak D match, TRBD1 (6 bases). V lost 2 bases and J 3 bases, leaving 13 bases between the germline ends. Germline loops: CDR1 MDHEN, CDR2 SYDVKM. This CDR3 is 16 amino acids long. The CDR3 reads CASSLPGQTYTGELFF. DNA for the CDR3: TGTGCCAGCAGTTTACCCGGACAGACCTACACCGGGGAGCTGTTTTTT.

The chain links TRBV6-5 to TRBJ2-5, with 12 bases aligning to TRBD1. The J call may be faulty, since TRBJ2-7 better matches the DNA end. This CDR3 region has 15 residues. CDR1 is MNHEY and CDR2 is SVGAGI in the germline V gene. This CDR3 is CASSWDRGLFYEQYF. CDR3 bases: TGTGCCAGCAGTTGGGACAGGGGGCTTTTCTACGAGCAGTACTTC.

This rearrangement joins TRBV6-1 to TRBJ2-7, with TRBD2 identical over 9 bases. With 2 bases clipped from V and 3 bases from J, the junction kept 14 bases outside the gene matches. CDR1 is MNHNS and CDR2 is SASEGT in the germline V gene. The CDR3 totals 18 residues. CDR3 amino acids: CASSESYRALAGIYEQYF. The CDR3 DNA reads TGTGCCAGCAGTGAATCTTACAGGGCACTAGCGGGCATCTACGAGCAGTACTTC.

The chain employs TRBV27 and TRBJ1-3; D remains unclear. V was pared by 6 bases and J by 3 bases, with 18 bases between. CDR1 and CDR2 from the germline V gene are MNHEY and SMNVEV (reference sequence). The CDR3 is made up of 16 amino acids. The CDR3 loop is CASSPLGGPGGNTIYF. CDR3 in DNA: TGTGCCAGCAGCCCCTTGGGAGGGCCCGGTGGAAACACCATATATTTT.

Regarding this clone: The same CDR3 also results from other DNA sequences found in this sample. J is TRBJ1-2 and V is TRBV5-1; 9 bases are a match to TRBD1. This CDR3 is 14 amino acids long. CDR1 and CDR2 (germline): SGHRS, YFSETQ. With V trimmed by 0 bases and J by 5 bases, 2 bases remained unmatched. Written as DNA, the CDR3 is TGCGCCAGCAGCTTGGGACAGGGGGGATATGGCTACACCTTC. Translation: CASSLGQGGYGYTF. The full variable domain, with the rest looked up from reference TRBV5-1 and TRBJ1-2, is KAGVTQTPRYLIKTRGQQVTLSCSPISGHRSVSWYQQTPGQGLQFLFEYFSETQRNKGNFPGRFSGRQFSNSRSEMNVSTLELGDSALYLCASSLGQGGYGYTFGSGTRLTVV.